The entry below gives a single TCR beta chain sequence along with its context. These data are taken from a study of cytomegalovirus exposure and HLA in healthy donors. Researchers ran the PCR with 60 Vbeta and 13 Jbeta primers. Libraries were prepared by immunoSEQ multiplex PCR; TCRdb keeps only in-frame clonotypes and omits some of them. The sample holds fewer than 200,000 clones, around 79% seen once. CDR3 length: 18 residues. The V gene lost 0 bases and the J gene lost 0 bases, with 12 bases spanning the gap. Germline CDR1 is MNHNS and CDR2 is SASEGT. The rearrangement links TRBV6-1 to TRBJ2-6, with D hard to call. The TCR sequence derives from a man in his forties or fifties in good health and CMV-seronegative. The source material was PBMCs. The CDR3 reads CASSEALAHPSGANVLTF. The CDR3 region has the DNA TGTGCCAGCAGTGAAGCGTTAGCACACCCCTCTGGGGCCAACGTCCTGACTTTC.